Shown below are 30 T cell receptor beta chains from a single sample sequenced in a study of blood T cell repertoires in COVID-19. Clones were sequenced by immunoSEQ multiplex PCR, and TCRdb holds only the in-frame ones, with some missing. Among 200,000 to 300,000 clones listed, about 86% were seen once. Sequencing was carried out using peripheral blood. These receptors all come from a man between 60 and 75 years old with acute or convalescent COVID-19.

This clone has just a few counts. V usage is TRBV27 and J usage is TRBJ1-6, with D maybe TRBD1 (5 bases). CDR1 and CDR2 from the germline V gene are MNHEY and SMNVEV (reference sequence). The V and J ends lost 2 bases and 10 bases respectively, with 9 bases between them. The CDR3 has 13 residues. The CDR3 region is CASSLEGRSPLHF. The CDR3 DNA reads TGTGCCAGCAGTTTAGAGGGGAGGTCACCCCTCCACTTT.

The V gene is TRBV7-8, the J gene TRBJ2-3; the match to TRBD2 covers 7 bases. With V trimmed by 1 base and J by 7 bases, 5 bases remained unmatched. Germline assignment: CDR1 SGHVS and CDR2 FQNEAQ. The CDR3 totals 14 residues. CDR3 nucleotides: TGTGCCAGCAGCTTAGGAGCTAGCGGTTATACGCAGTATTTT. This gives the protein CASSLGASGYTQYF.

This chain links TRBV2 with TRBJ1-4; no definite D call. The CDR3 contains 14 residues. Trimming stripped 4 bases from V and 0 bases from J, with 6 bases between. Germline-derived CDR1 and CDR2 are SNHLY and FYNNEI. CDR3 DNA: TGTGCCAGCAGTGTCTTATCAACTAATGAAAAACTGTTTTTT. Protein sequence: CASSVLSTNEKLFF.

The CDR3 protein is CASSIDWQGLNTEAFF. CDR3 DNA: TGTGCCAGTAGTATAGACTGGCAGGGGTTGAACACTGAAGCTTTCTTT. The V and J genes are TRBV19 and TRBJ1-1, with D possibly TRBD1 on 6 matching bases. The CDR3 contains 16 residues. Trimming removed 0 bases from V and 0 bases from J, with 11 bases in between. Germline values: CDR1 LNHDA, CDR2 SQIVND (reference sequence).

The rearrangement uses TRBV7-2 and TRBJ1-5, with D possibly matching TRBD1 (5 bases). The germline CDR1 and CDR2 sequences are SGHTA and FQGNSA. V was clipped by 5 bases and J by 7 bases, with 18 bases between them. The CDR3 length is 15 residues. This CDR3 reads CASSIAGRGYQPQHF. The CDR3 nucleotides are TGTGCCAGCAGCATCGCGGGGAGGGGATACCAGCCCCAGCATTTT.

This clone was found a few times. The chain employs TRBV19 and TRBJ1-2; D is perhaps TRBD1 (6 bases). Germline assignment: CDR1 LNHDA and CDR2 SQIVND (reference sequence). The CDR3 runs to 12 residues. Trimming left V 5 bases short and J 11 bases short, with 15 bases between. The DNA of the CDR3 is TGTGCCAGTAGTTTTTTTCGACAGGCGTACACCTTC. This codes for CASSFFRQAYTF.

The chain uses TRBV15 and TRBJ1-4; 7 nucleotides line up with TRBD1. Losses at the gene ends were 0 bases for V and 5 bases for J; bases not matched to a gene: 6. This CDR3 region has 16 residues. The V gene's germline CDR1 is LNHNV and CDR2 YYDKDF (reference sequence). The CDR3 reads CATSREGRGRNEKLFF. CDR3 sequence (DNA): TGTGCCACCAGCAGAGAGGGCAGGGGGAGAAATGAAAAACTGTTTTTT. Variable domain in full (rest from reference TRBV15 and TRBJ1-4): DAMVIQNPRYQVTQFGKPVTLSCSQTLNHNVMYWYQQKSSQAPKLLFHYYDKDFNNEADTPDNFQSRRPNTSFCFLDIRSPGLGDTAMYLCATSREGRGRNEKLFFGSGTQLSVL.

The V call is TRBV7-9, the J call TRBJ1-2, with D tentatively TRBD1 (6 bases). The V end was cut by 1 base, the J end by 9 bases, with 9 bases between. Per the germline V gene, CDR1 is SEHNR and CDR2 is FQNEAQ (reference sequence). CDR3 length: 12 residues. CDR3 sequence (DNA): TGTGCCAGCAGCTTAGAAGGGGGTAGCTACACCTTC. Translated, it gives CASSLEGGSYTF. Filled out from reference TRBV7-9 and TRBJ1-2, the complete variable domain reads DTGVSQNPRHKITKRGQNVTFRCDPISEHNRLYWYRQTLGQGPEFLTYFQNEAQLEKSRLLSDRFSAERPKGSFSTLEIQRTEQGDSAMYLCASSLEGGSYTFGSGTRLTVV.

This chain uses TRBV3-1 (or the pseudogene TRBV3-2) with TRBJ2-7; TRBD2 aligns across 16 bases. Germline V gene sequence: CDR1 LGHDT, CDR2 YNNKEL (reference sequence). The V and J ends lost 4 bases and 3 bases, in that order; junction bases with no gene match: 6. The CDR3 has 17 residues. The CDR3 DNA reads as TGTGCCAGCAGCCCCGGGACTAGCGGGAGGGCCGTCTACGAGCAGTACTTC. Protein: CASSPGTSGRAVYEQYF.

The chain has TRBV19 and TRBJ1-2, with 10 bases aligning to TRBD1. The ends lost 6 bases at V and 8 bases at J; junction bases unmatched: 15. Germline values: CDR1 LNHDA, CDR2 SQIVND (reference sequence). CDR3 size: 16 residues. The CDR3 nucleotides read TGTGCCAGTAGCGCCCCCAGGGACAGGGGAGGAGAAGGCTACACCTTC. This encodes CASSAPRDRGGEGYTF.

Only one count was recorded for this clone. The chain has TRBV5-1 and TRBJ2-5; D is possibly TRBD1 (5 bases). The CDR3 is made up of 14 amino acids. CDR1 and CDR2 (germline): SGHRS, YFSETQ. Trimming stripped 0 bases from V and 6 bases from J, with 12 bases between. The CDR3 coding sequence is TGCGCCAGCAGCTTGGAGGCAGGGAAAAAGACCCAGTACTTC. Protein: CASSLEAGKKTQYF.

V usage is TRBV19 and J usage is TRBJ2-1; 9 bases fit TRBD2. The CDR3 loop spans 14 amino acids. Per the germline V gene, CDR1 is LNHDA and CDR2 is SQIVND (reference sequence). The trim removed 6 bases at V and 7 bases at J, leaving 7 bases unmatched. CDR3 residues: CASSVGSGGNEQFF. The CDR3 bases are TGTGCCAGTAGCGTGGGTAGCGGGGGAAATGAGCAGTTCTTC.

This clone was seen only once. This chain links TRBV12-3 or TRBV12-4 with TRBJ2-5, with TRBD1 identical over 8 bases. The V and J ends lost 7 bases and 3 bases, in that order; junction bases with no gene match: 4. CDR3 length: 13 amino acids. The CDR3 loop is CASNSDREETQYF. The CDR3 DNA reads TGTGCCAGCAACTCGGACAGGGAAGAGACCCAGTACTTC.

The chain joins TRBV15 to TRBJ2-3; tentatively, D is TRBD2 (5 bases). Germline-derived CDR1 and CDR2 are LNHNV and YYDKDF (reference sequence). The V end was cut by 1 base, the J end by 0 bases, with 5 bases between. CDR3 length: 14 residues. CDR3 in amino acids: CATSRGTSTDTQYF. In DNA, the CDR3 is TGTGCCACCAGCAGAGGGACTAGCACAGATACGCAGTATTTT.

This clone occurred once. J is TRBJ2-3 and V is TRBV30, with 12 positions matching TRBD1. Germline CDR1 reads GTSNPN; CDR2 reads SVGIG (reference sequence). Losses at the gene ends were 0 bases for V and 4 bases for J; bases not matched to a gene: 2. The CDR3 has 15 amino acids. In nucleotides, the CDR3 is TGTGCCTGGAGTGTGGGACAGGGGGCAGCAGATACGCAGTATTTT. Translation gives CAWSVGQGAADTQYF.

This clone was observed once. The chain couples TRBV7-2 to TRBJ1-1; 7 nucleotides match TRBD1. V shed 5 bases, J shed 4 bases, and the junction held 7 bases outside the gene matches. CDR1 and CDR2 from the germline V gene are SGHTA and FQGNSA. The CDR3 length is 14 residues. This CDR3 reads CASSLRQGVTEAFF. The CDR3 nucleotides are TGTGCCAGCAGCCTCCGACAGGGTGTCACTGAAGCTTTCTTT.

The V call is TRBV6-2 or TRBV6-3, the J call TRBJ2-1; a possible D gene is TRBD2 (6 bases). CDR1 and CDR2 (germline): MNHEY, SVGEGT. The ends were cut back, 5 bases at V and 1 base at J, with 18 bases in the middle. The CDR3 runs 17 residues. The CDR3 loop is CASSRQAGTLSYNEQFF. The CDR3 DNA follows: TGTGCCAGCAGTAGGCAGGCGGGAACACTGTCCTACAATGAGCAGTTCTTC.

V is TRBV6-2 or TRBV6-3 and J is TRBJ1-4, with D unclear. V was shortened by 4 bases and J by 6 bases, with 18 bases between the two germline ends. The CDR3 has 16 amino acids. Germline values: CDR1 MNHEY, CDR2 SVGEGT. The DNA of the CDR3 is TGTGCCAGCAGTTCCAGACTACTTCTTCTGGATGAAAAACTGTTTTTT. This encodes CASSSRLLLLDEKLFF.

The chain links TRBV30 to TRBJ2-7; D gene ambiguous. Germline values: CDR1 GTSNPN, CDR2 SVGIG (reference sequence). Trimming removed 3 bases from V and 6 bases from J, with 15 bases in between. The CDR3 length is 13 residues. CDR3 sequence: CAWRYLLNGEQYF. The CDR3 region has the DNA TGTGCCTGGAGGTACTTGCTGAATGGCGAGCAGTACTTC.

CDR3 protein: CASSIQGIRTDTQYF. The DNA for the CDR3 is TGTGCCAGCAGCATACAGGGAATCCGCACAGATACGCAGTATTTT. This chain joins TRBV11-3 and TRBJ2-3; tentative D call: TRBD1 (6 bases). Germline V gives CDR1 SGHNT, CDR2 YENEEA. The CDR3 is made up of 15 amino acids. The V gene lost 5 bases and the J gene lost 1 base, with 13 bases spanning the gap.

CDR3 residues: CASSVGTDGYTF. Written as DNA, the CDR3 is TGTGCCAGCAGCGTAGGTACGGATGGCTACACCTTC. The chain employs TRBV9 and TRBJ1-2; D not resolved. CDR1 and CDR2 from the germline V gene are SGDLS and YYNGEE. CDR3 length: 12 amino acids. The V end was cut by 0 bases, the J end by 6 bases, with 6 bases between.

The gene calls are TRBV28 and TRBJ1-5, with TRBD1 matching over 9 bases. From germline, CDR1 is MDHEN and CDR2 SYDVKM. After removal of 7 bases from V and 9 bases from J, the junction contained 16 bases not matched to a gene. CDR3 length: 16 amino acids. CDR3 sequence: CASISQGDREYRPQHF. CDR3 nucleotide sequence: TGTGCCAGCATCTCCCAGGGGGACAGGGAGTACCGGCCCCAGCATTTT.

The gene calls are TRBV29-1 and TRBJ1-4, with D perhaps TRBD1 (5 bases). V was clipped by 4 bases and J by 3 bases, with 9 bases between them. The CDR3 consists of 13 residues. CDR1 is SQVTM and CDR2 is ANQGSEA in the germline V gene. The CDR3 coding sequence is TGCAGCGTTGTCGAGACAGCTAATGAAAAACTGTTTTTT. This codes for CSVVETANEKLFF.

The CDR3 sequence: CASSYSGSHNSPLHF. CDR3 DNA: TGTGCCAGCAGTTACTCAGGGAGCCATAATTCACCCCTCCACTTT. J is TRBJ1-6 and V is TRBV6-5; unclear D gene. CDR1 and CDR2 (germline): MNHEY, SVGAGI. This CDR3 is built from 15 residues. The V gene lost 0 bases and the J gene lost 5 bases, with 8 bases spanning the gap.

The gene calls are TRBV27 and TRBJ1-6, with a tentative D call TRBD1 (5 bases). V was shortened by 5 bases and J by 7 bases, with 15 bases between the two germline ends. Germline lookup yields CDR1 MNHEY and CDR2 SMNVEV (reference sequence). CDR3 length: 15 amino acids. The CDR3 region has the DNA TGTGCCAGCAGTGTGATGAATGGGGCAAATTCACCCCTCCACTTT. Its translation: CASSVMNGANSPLHF.

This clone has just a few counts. The CDR3 nucleotides are TGTGCCAGCAGCTTGGGGGCGGGATTCCAAGAGACCCAGTACTTC. It is translated as CASSLGAGFQETQYF. The chain joins TRBV5-4 to TRBJ2-5; a possible D gene is TRBD2 (6 bases). CDR1 is SGHNT and CDR2 is YYREEE in the germline V gene (reference sequence). V dropped 0 bases and J dropped 1 base, with 10 bases sitting between them. The CDR3 loop spans 15 amino acids.

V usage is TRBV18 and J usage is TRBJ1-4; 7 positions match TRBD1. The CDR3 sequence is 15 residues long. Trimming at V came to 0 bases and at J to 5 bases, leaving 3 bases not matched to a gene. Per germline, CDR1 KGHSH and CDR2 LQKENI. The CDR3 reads CASSPPSTGNEKLFF. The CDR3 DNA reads TGTGCCAGCTCACCACCTTCGACAGGGAATGAAAAACTGTTTTTT.

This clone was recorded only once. CDR3 nucleotide sequence: TGCAGCGTTGAAGACGGCGGGGCGGGAAGGCGGGAGCAGTACTTC. It codes for CSVEDGGAGRREQYF. The chain carries TRBV29-1 and TRBJ2-7; tentative D call: TRBD2 (6 bases). Germline V gene data show CDR1 as SQVTM and CDR2 as ANQGSEA. The ends were cut back, 0 bases at V and 7 bases at J, with 19 bases in the middle. The CDR3 extends over 15 amino acids.

The CDR3 DNA is TGTGCCAGCAGCCAAGACAGGGGTCTGGACGAGCAGTACTTC. It specifies CASSQDRGLDEQYF. This sequence joins TRBV3-1 (or the pseudogene TRBV3-2) and TRBJ2-7; maybe TRBD1 (6 bases). The length of the CDR3 is 14 residues. Germline V gene sequence: CDR1 LGHDT, CDR2 YNNKEL (reference sequence). Deletions cut 0 bases from V and 5 bases from J, with 11 bases between.

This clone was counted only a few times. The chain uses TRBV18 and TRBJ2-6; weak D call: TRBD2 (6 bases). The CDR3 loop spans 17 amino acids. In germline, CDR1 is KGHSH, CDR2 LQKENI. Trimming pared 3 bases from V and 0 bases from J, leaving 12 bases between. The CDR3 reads CASSPEGPSSGANVLTF. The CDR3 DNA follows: TGTGCCAGCTCACCGGAGGGCCCCAGCTCTGGGGCCAACGTCCTGACTTTC.